Included here is one T cell receptor beta chain sequence, with context. Losses at the gene ends were 3 bases for V and 0 bases for J; bases not matched to a gene: 5. The germline CDR1 and CDR2 sequences are SQVTM and ANQGSEA. The CDR3 has 16 residues. This sample is part of a study of blood T cell repertoires in COVID-19. Study background: T cells, B-cell-depleted T cells, or PBMCs provided the cDNA or gDNA that served as material.

In the original processing: Estimation of nucleated cell counts relied on the amplification of reference gene primers. The repertoire was sequenced with immunoSEQ multiplex PCR; TCRdb's copy has only in-frame clones and lacks some. V and J calls plus clone size are reproduced from that table; the DNA served to infer D and trimming. The table records some 160,000 clones, approximately 91% of them present only once. Source material: peripheral blood. V and J are TRBV29-1 and TRBJ2-1, with 10 bases fitting TRBD1. The TCR was taken from a man younger than 35 with COVID-19, enrolled during active disease. The DNA for the CDR3 is TGCAGCGTTGAGGGTGGGGACAGGGGCTCCTACAATGAGCAGTTCTTC. Protein product: CSVEGGDRGSYNEQFF.